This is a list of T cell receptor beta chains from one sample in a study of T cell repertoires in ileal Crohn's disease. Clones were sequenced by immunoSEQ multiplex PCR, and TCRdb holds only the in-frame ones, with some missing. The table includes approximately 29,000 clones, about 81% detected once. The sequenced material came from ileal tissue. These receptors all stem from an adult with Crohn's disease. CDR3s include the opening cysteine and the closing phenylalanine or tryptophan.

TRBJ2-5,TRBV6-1,CASSEIGQGSKETQYF
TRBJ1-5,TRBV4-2,CASSQGTTGENQPQHF
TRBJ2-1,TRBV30,CARTRDSSYNEQFF
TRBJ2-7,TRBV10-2,CASSESVGAGAYEQYF
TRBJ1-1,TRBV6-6,CASSRRGLDTEAFF
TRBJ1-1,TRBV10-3,CAISESGDSYTEAFF
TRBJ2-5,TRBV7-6,CASSLAGHRGETQYF
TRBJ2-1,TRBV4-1,CASSRTVFGGDEQFF
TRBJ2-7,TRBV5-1,CASSLAPGGLYEQYF
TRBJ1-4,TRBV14,CASSLLGAANEKLFF
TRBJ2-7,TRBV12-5,CASGITSGARYEQYF
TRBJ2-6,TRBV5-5,CASSRAGGMETGANVLTF
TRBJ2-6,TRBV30,CAWSRGGNSGANVLTF
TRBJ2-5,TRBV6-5,CASSKERQETQYF
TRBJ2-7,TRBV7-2,CASSSRQGPPYEQYF
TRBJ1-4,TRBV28,CASGSSGVGEKLFF
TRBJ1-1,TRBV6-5,CASSRPGQGDNEAFF
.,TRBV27,CASSSLTGVGYEQYF
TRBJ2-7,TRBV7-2,CASSLNLRGLYEQYF
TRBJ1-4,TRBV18,CASSPGATNEKLFF
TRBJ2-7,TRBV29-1,CSVASGTSFGEQYF
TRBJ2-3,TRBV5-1,CASSIGPRTKGDTQYF
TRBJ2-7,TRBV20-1,CSADTAYEQYF
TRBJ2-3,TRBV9,CASSSRSGDTQYF
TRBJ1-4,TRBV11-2,CASSMWTGGFEKLFF
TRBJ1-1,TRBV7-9,CASSLQRMNTEAFF
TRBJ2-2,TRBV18,CASSPKSGLAGHANTGELFF
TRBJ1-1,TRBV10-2,CASSESRGGVTEAFF
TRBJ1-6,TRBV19,CASSAGFNSPLHF